This T cell receptor (beta chain) emerged from a study of shared clonotypes between healthy human individuals. For the study at large: Three plates were used per donor for CD4 naive, three for CD4 memory, two for CD8 naive and one for CD8 memory. Study conclusions and caveats: Larger richness was generally estimated for naive than memory subsets.

V dropped 2 bases and J dropped 3 bases, with 10 bases sitting between them. This CDR3 contains 14 residues. CDR1 and CDR2 (germline): MNHEY, SMNVEV (reference sequence). Points on this clone: Its specificity is unknown.

Each of the donors was a healthy adult who was HIV-negative and had not had a recent acute infection or vaccination. Roughly 200 ng DNA, tens of thousands of T cell genomes, went into each sorted-subset replicate PCR. The assay was immunoSEQ multiplex PCR, and TCRdb's table has in-frame clones only and misses some. The data show 2 million to 3 million clones, 80% to 95% seen once. The rearrangement joins TRBV27 to TRBJ1-1; D not certain. Material: naive CD4+ T cells from PBMCs. This sample's subset: CD45RA+ positively selected. This TCR came from a man aged 18 to 35 in good health. Some clones in this sample may be carry-over from other donors' samples. The CDR3 DNA sequence: TGTGCCAGCAGTTTAAGCCAGACCCACACTGAAGCTTTCTTT. It is translated as CASSLSQTHTEAFF.